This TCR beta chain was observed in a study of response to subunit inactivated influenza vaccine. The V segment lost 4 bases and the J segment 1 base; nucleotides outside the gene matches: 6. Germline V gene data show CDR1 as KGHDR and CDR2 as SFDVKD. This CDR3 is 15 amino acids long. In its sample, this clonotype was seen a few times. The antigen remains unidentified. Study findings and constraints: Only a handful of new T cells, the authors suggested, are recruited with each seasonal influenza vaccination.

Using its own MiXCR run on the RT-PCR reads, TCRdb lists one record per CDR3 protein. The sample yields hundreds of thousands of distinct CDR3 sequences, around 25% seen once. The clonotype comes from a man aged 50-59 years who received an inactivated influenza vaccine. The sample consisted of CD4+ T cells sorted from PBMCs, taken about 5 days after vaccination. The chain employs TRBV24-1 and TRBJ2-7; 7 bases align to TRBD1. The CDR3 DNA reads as TGTGCCACCAGTGAGAGCGAGACAGGGTCCTACGAGCAGTACTTC. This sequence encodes CATSESETGSYEQYF.